This T cell receptor (beta chain) was profiled in a study of beta chain features in type 1 diabetes (dated by TCRdb to 2017 to 2018). The study in broad terms: Mean age, gender distribution, total cell number and subset yield were not different between patients and healthy donors. A total of roughly 98,000,000 sorted cells were examined across all samples, and a strong correlation was observed between cell number per subset and RNA yield. In the study, TCRB repertoires of sorted circulating CD4+ T cell subsets from recently diagnosed type 1 diabetes patients were compared with those of matched healthy donors. Naive and central memory subsets were obtained from all 30 or so donors, but regulatory and stem cell-like memory subsets were isolated from only 8 patients and 8 healthy donors. Study-wide conclusions, independent of this receptor: PCR may preferentially amplify shorter templates, but because patient and control samples were amplified and corrected together, any resulting skew would affect both groups equally. Because cDNA rather than genomic DNA was sequenced, highly expressing activated cells could have been over-represented, although no difference in activation and CD3 levels was found between groups. HLA sub-analyses involved small numbers of individuals, so any influence of HLA type on TCRB rearrangement remained unresolved. Naive, central memory and regulatory TCRB repertoires appeared more similar among patients than among healthy donors. Type 1 diabetes patients showed a moderate but significant shortening of TCRB CDR3 length in all four CD4+ subsets. At VDJ recombination sites, type 1 diabetes patients had fewer insertions and more deleted nucleotides, which implies abnormalities in thymic rearrangement.

This clone was counted a few times. What this receptor recognizes is not known. No much larger clone is present one base from it, and per-base qualities are unavailable. From each donor, a single peripheral blood sample of about 120 mL on average was drawn into heparinised tubes. Naive, central memory, regulatory and stem cell-like memory CD4+ T cells were sorted on a BD FACSAria II using a panel including CD45RO, CCR7, CD25, CD127, CD95 and CD27. Every sorted population had a purity above 98%. PBMCs were isolated right away by Lymphoprep density gradient centrifugation and were stained directly, without culture. Samples were stained and sorted in pairs, with one healthy donor and one patient per experiment, so that batch effects were minimized. The germline V gene specifies SQVTM as CDR1 and ANQGSEA as CDR2. V loses 6 bases at its end and J loses 0 bases; junction bases beyond the gene matches: 9. The CDR3 runs 15 amino acids, cysteine and phenylalanine included. The read is trimmed to its CDR3 DNA, 45 bases read in frame from base 1.

All of the isolated RNA was reverse transcribed with the High Capacity cDNA Reverse Transcription Kit, so expressed TCRB transcripts were sequenced. Naive, central memory and regulatory T cell samples underwent deep immunoSEQ sequencing, averaging about 3.57 million total reads per sample. After sorted cells were lysed in RLT buffer, RNA was extracted with DNase-treated RNeasy Micro or Mini kits, with the choice depending on cell number. To prevent cross-contamination, each cell subset was processed individually, whereas patient and healthy donor samples were processed jointly. TCRB sequences were amplified from cDNA with the immunoSEQ multiplex PCR, producing 87-bp fragments spanning the CDR3 region. Sequencing of the amplicons was done on the Illumina HiSeq platform. The published analysis was carried out like this. PCR bias was computationally corrected using synthetic template baselines, reads within Hamming distance 2 were collapsed, and singletons that could not be merged were discarded. Reads were aligned to IMGT to assign V, D and J genes, CDR3 length, and insertions or deletions at six rearrangement sites. Within each subset, clonotype counts were normalized to sorted cell number, and only after that were true diversity and Gini coefficients computed with the tcR R package. The overlap coefficient, calculated on TCRB nucleotide sequences, was used to measure repertoire sharing. TCRdb limited this immuneACCESS table to in-frame rearrangements with V and J called. A share of clones is missing; checked studies link under half to unresolved V genes, and the rest is unexplained. V, J and clone size derive from that table, while D and trimming were established from the DNA sequence. The sample table records 50,000 to 70,000 clones; around 50% of these occur just once. Clones ranked in the top ten supply 2.6% of the sample.

The chain links TRBV29-1 with TRBJ2-3; TRBD2 aligns with 7 central bases. Sequenced sample: Tregs from blood. What the cell subset or site label conveys for this sample: regulatory CD4+ T cells. This clonotype originated in a woman in her thirties or forties with type 1 diabetes. Read as DNA, the sequence is TGCAGCGTAATTCCGGGACTAACTAGCACAGATACGCAGTATTTT. Protein translation: CSVIPGLTSTDTQYF.